A single sample gave rise to the 20 T cell receptor beta chains below, sequenced in a study of shared clonotypes between healthy human individuals. Profiled with immunoSEQ multiplex PCR; TCRdb holds only in-frame clones, not every one. The sample gives millions of clones, 93% of which show up once; 0.39% is in the top ten. Sequences were obtained from naive CD4+ T cells from PBMCs. Sample subset: CD45RA+ positively selected. These receptors all stem from a man between 18 and 35 years old in good health. Some clones in this sample may be carry-over from other donors' samples.

The V call is TRBV28, the J call TRBJ1-5; D uncertain. There are 12 residues in the CDR3. CDR1 and CDR2 (germline): MDHEN, SYDVKM. V was clipped by 3 bases and J by 5 bases, with 5 bases between them. The CDR3 loop reads CASSFRYQPQHF. CDR3 DNA: TGTGCCAGCAGTTTCCGATATCAGCCCCAGCATTTT.

Only one count was recorded for this clone. The genes are TRBV27 and TRBJ1-4; D is possibly TRBD1 (5 bases). The length of the CDR3 is 14 residues. Trimming pared 3 bases from V and 8 bases from J, leaving 13 bases between. Germline assignment: CDR1 MNHEY and CDR2 SMNVEV (reference sequence). CDR3 protein: CASSFRQGGEKLFF. In DNA form, the CDR3 reads TGTGCCAGCAGTTTTCGGCAGGGTGGCGAAAAACTGTTTTTT.

A remark on this clone: The junction and the germline gene differ at one end; a read error may be behind it. The chain recombines TRBV28 with TRBJ2-1, with D perhaps assigned TRBD1 or TRBD2 (5 bases each). Germline assignment: CDR1 MDHEN and CDR2 SYDVKM. The CDR3 is made up of 12 amino acids. The chain's CDR3 is CSVGASDNEQFF. The CDR3 nucleotides are TGCTCGGTCGGGGCCTCCGACAATGAGCAGTTCTTC.

Written as DNA, the CDR3 is TGTGCCAGCATTTGGGCCCACGGCCCCTTTAACACCGGGGAGCTGTTTTTT. Its protein product is CASIWAHGPFNTGELFF. The chain links TRBV28 to TRBJ2-2; D not certain. Germline lookup yields CDR1 MDHEN and CDR2 SYDVKM. CDR3 length equals 17 residues. V was pared by 7 bases and J by 2 bases, with 20 bases between.

Comment on this clone: The same CDR3 arises from other DNA sequences in this sample as well. The chain couples TRBV7-8 to TRBJ2-7; 8 nucleotides agree with TRBD1. With V trimmed by 3 bases and J by 1 base, 5 bases remained unmatched. The CDR3 runs to 15 residues. Germline V gives CDR1 SGHVS, CDR2 FQNEAQ. CDR3 nucleotide sequence: TGTGCCAGCAGCTTCCCCGGGACAGGTTCCTACGAGCAGTACTTC. It translates to CASSFPGTGSYEQYF. The variable domain in full, with the rest retrieved from reference TRBV7-8 and TRBJ2-7, is GAGVSQSPRYKVAKRGQDVALRCDPISGHVSLFWYQQALGQGPEFLTYFQNEAQLDKSGLPSDRFFAERPEGSVSTLKIQRTQQEDSAVYLCASSFPGTGSYEQYFGPGTRLTVT.

The chain links TRBV6-1 to TRBJ1-2; perhaps TRBD1 as D (5 bases). The CDR3 has 15 residues. Germline lookup yields CDR1 MNHNS and CDR2 SASEGT. The ends were cut back, 7 bases at V and 4 bases at J, with 19 bases in the middle. The CDR3 here is CASTNRDPPLYGYTF. The CDR3 DNA follows: TGTGCCAGCACAAACCGGGACCCACCCCTCTATGGCTACACCTTC.

The chain couples TRBV7-2 to TRBJ1-1; D may be TRBD1 (6 bases). The CDR3 has 14 amino acids. CDR1 SGHTA and CDR2 FQGNSA come from the germline V gene. V lost 2 bases and J lost 5, with 12 bases in between. The chain's CDR3 is CASSLRGGLTEAFF. The CDR3 DNA is TGTGCCAGCAGCTTACGAGGGGGGCTTACTGAAGCTTTCTTT.

V gene TRBV5-4 combines with J gene TRBJ2-3, with D perhaps TRBD2 (5 bases). Trimming pared 2 bases from V and 5 bases from J, leaving 9 bases between. This CDR3 comprises 13 residues. Germline CDR1 and CDR2: SGHNT and YYREEE (reference sequence). The CDR3 bases are TGTGCCAGCAGCTTTGCACGGGGAGATACGCAGTATTTT. Translation gives CASSFARGDTQYF.

As concerns this clone: Other nucleotide sequences in the sample specify the same CDR3. The chain carries TRBV7-2 and TRBJ2-7; D unresolved. CDR3 length: 14 amino acids. The germline V and J ends were trimmed by 6 bases and 0 bases, with 12 bases remaining between them. Germline CDR1 and CDR2: SGHTA and FQGNSA. The CDR3 loop reads CASSSSRSSYEQYF. CDR3 bases: TGTGCCAGCAGTTCCTCGAGGAGCTCCTACGAGCAGTACTTC.

The V gene is TRBV11-2, the J gene TRBJ1-2, with 11 bases matching TRBD1. Per germline, CDR1 SGHAT and CDR2 FQNNGV. This CDR3 comprises 19 residues. The trim removed 4 bases at V and 2 bases at J, leaving 15 bases unmatched. The CDR3 here is CASSSLRGGQGAGNYGYTF. CDR3 DNA sequence: TGTGCCAGCAGCTCTTTGAGGGGAGGACAGGGGGCCGGGAACTATGGCTACACCTTC.

The rearrangement joins TRBV7-9 to TRBJ2-7, with D perhaps assigned TRBD1 or TRBD2 (5 bases each). The ends were cut back, 7 bases at V and 5 bases at J, with 24 bases in the middle. This CDR3 spans 16 amino acids. In germline, CDR1 is SEHNR, CDR2 FQNEAQ (reference sequence). This chain's CDR3 is CASTAGGRPPGDEQYF. For the CDR3, the DNA is TGTGCCAGCACCGCTGGGGGTAGGCCCCCGGGTGACGAGCAGTACTTC.

The J gene is TRBJ2-5, the V gene TRBV5-1; weak D call: TRBD1 (6 bases). Trimming took 5 bases from V and 5 from J, leaving 13 bases between them. Germline V gives CDR1 SGHRS, CDR2 YFSETQ. The CDR3 extends over 13 amino acids. CDR3 sequence reads: CASRDSAMETQYF. The CDR3, as DNA: TGCGCCAGCAGGGACAGCGCTATGGAGACCCAGTACTTC.

The gene calls are TRBV14 and TRBJ2-7; D is perhaps TRBD2 (6 bases). V was clipped by 1 base and J by 2 bases, with 9 bases between them. Per germline, CDR1 SGHDN and CDR2 FVKESK. This CDR3 comprises 14 residues. This CDR3 reads CASSQGGEAYEQYF. CDR3 sequence (DNA): TGTGCCAGCAGCCAAGGGGGGGAGGCCTACGAGCAGTACTTC.

V gene TRBV2 combines with J gene TRBJ2-3; D is unclear. Trimming shortened V by 5 bases and J by 2 bases, and 11 bases separated the two germline ends. This CDR3 has 14 residues. CDR1 and CDR2 (germline): SNHLY, FYNNEI. The CDR3 region is CASSRDGATDTQYF. The DNA for the CDR3 is TGTGCCAGCAGTAGAGACGGAGCCACAGATACGCAGTATTTT.

The J gene is TRBJ1-4, the V gene TRBV18; D not resolved. CDR3 size: 16 residues. V shed 3 bases and J shed 4 bases, with 15 bases lying between them. Germline V gene lookup returns CDR1 KGHSH and CDR2 LQKENI. CDR3 protein: CASSPRPSQYNEKLFF. The CDR3 region has the DNA TGTGCCAGCTCACCCCGTCCGAGCCAGTATAATGAAAAACTGTTTTTT.

This sequence joins TRBV5-4 and TRBJ2-4; 7 nucleotides agree with TRBD1. Germline-derived CDR1 and CDR2 are SGHNT and YYREEE (reference sequence). V shed 4 bases, J shed 5 bases, and the junction held 6 bases outside the gene matches. The CDR3 is 14 residues long. CDR3 protein: CASSTGTAQNIQYF. The CDR3 nucleotides read TGTGCCAGCAGCACAGGGACAGCTCAAAACATTCAGTACTTC.

This CDR3 is CAWSVPQGRAYEQYF. The DNA for the CDR3 is TGTGCCTGGAGTGTCCCGCAGGGACGGGCCTACGAGCAGTACTTC. The rearrangement uses TRBV30 and TRBJ2-7; possibly TRBD1 or TRBD2 for D (5 bases each). The germline V and J ends were trimmed by 0 bases and 2 bases, with 14 bases remaining between them. The CDR3 is 15 residues long. The germline V gene has CDR1 GTSNPN and CDR2 SVGIG (reference sequence). Full variable domain (remainder filled in from reference TRBV30 and TRBJ2-7): SQTIHQWPATLVQPVGSPLSLECTVEGTSNPNLYWYRQAAGRGLQLLFYSVGIGQISSEVPQNLSASRPQDRQFILSSKKLLLSDSGFYLCAWSVPQGRAYEQYFGPGTRLTVT.

In this sample, this clone turned up once. The genes are TRBV4-2 and TRBJ1-4; D remains unclear. CDR1 LGHNA and CDR2 YNFKEQ come from the germline V gene. This CDR3 is 15 amino acids long. V was clipped by 3 bases and J by 8 bases, with 16 bases between them. CDR3 nucleotide sequence: TGTGCCAGCAGCCAGTTAAATCGGATCGGGGAAAAACTGTTTTTT. It yields the protein CASSQLNRIGEKLFF.

The chain joins TRBV5-4 to TRBJ2-1, with unresolved D. The V end was cut by 4 bases, the J end by 8 bases, with 22 bases between. CDR1 SGHNT and CDR2 YYREEE come from the germline V gene (reference sequence). The CDR3 contains 16 residues. The DNA for the CDR3 is TGTGCCAGCAGCCCCCCTCCGGCTTTTAACCCGGATGAGCAGTTCTTC. It translates to CASSPPPAFNPDEQFF.

In nucleotides, the CDR3 is TGTGCCAGCCGATCGGCCCAGGGACTAGCGGCGGGCGAGCAGTACTTC. Translating it yields CASRSAQGLAAGEQYF. The chain carries TRBV6-6 and TRBJ2-7; TRBD2 matches 11 bases. Losses at the gene ends were 8 bases for V and 6 bases for J; bases not matched to a gene: 15. The CDR3 length is 16 residues. Germline V CDR1 and CDR2: MNHNY, SVGAGI (reference sequence).